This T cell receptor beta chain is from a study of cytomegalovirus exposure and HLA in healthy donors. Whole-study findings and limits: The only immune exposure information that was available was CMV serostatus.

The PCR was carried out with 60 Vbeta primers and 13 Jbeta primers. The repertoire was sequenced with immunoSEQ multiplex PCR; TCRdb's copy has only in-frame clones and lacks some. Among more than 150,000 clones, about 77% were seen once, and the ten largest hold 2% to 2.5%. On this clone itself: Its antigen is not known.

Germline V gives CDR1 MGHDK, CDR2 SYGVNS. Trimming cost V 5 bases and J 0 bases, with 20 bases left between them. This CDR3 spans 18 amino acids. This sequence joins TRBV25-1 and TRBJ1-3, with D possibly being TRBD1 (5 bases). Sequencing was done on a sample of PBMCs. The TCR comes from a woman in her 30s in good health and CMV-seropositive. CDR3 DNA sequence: TGTGCCAGCAGTCCTCTCCGGGGCGGGGGGGACTCTGGAAACACCATATATTTT. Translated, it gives CASSPLRGGGDSGNTIYF.